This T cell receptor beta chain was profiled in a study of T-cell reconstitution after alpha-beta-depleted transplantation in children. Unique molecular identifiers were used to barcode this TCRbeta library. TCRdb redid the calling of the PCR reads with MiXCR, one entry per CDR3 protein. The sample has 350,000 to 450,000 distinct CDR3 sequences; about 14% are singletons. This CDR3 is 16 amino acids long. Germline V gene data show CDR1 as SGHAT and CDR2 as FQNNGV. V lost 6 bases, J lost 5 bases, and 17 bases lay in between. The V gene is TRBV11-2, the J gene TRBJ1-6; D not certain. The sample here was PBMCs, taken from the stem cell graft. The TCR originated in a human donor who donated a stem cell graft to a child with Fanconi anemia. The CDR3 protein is CASSIRPGHDNSPLHF. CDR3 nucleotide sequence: TGTGCCAGCAGTATAAGACCGGGCCACGATAATTCACCCCTCCACTTT. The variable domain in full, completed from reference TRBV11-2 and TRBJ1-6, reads EAGVAQSPRYKIIEKRQSVAFWCNPISGHATLYWYQQILGQGPKLLIQFQNNGVVDDSQLPKDRFSAERLKGVDSTLKIQPAKLEDSAVYLCASSIRPGHDNSPLHFGNGTRLTVT.